This paragraph covers one T cell receptor beta chain sequence. Its target antigen remains unknown. No clone much larger than this one lies a single base away; base qualities are absent. Whole blood was collected in K2EDTA tubes by collaborating institutions according to the institutions' own protocols. For TCRbeta analysis, collaborators shipped samples as frozen whole blood, isolated PBMCs, or DNA extracted from either of those sample types. The sample comes from a study of blood T cell repertoires in COVID-19 (TCRdb year 2020). About the investigation overall: Collaborator samples came from the United States, Italy and Spain and covered acute and convalescent phases of COVID-19. The material from the prospective study consisted of cDNA or gDNA derived from T cells, B-cell-depleted T cells, or PBMCs. Subjects who had been exposed to COVID-19, were actively infected with it, or had recovered from it provided the deeply sampled blood TCRbeta repertoires that made up the dataset. The repertoires were released in a freely available public database intended as a resource for research on the immune response to SARS-CoV-2. The samples were drawn from two sources: the first 160 participants of the ongoing ImmuneRACE study, and about 1,300 subjects contributed by 6 global collaborators. Nearly every sample came with metadata listing a de-identified subject ID, COVID-19 status, age in years and sex. Where HLA class I and class II types were available, the types were taken from metadata supplied by the sample provider, not from assay-based typing.

Overall study outcomes, separate from this receptor: The quantity of clinical and demographic metadata differed by source and by participant and was supplied without curation.

The V end gives up 5 bases and the J end 5 bases, leaving 8 bases in the junction not matched to a gene. Taken from the germline V gene, the CDR1 and CDR2 loops are SGHDN and FVKESK. Including the terminal cysteine and phenylalanine, the CDR3 comprises 16 residues. Just CDR3 DNA is preserved here, 48 bases in frame from base 1. TCRbeta CDR3 regions were amplified from genomic DNA by means of the immunoSEQ Assay, a bias-controlled multiplex PCR. The study's own analysis went as follows. Within the assay, amplification of reference gene primers was used to estimate how many nucleated cells each sample contained. Sequence reads were collapsed and filtered to measure the absolute abundance of every unique TCRbeta CDR3 rearrangement. Productive Simpson clonality was computed per sample as the square root of Simpson's diversity index over productive rearrangements. The immuneACCESS repertoire file appears here via TCRdb, limited to in-frame rearrangements. These files lack a portion of the clones; in checked studies, under half of the deficit traces to unresolved V genes, and the cause of the others is not known. V, J and clone size are taken as reported in that table, and D and trimming were inferred from the DNA itself. This sample holds 55,000 to 75,000 clones; about 87% were observed only once. The leading ten clones occupy 6.5% to 9.5% of the sample.

The source of this sequence is a man between 50 and 59 years old with active COVID-19. Sequencing was carried out using peripheral blood. The sequence joins TRBV14 to TRBJ2-3, with 12 junctional bases fitting TRBD2. Read as DNA, the sequence is TGTGCCAGCAGCAGACTAGCGGGGGCCGAGGGAGATACGCAGTATTTT. It translates to CASSRLAGAEGDTQYF.